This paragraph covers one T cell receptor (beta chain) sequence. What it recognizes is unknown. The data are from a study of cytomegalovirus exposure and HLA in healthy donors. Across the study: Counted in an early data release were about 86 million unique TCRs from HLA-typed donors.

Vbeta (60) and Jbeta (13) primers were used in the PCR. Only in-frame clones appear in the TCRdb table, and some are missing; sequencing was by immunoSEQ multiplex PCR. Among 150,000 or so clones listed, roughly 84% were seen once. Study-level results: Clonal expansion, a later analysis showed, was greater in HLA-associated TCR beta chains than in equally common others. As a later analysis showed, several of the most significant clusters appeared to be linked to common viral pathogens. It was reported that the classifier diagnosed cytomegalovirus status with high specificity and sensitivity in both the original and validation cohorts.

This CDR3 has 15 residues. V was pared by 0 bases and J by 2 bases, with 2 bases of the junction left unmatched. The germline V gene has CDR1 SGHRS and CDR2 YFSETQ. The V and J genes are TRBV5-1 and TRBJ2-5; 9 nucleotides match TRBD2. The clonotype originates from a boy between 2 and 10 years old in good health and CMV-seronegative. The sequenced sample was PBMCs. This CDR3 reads CASSLGLAVQETQYF. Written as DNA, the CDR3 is TGCGCCAGCAGCTTGGGACTAGCGGTTCAAGAGACCCAGTACTTC.